Detailed here is one TCR beta chain. The antigen is unknown. This CDR3 has 17 amino acids. V was trimmed by 2 bases and J by 9 bases, leaving 23 bases between them. CDR1 is MNHEY, CDR2 SMNVEV, per germline (reference sequence). These data originate in a study of OX40 agonist ivuxolimab in advanced cancers. Study details: The study gave patients intravenous ivuxolimab at 0.01 to 10 mg/kg every 2 weeks. Partial responses were achieved by three patients, of whom one had hepatocellular carcinoma and two had cutaneous melanoma. Broader study findings: In general, CD8+ T cells held more expanded clones than CD4+ did, on average.

Some clones are missing from TCRdb's copy, which holds only in-frame ones; the method was immunoSEQ multiplex PCR. The table lists tens of thousands of clones, roughly 86% of them singletons. This sequence was found in an adult with an advanced solid tumor such as melanoma, head and neck, liver or kidney cancer. Specimen: CD4+ or CD8+ T cells sorted from blood, collected in a trial of the OX40 agonist ivuxolimab. The rearrangement joins TRBV27 to TRBJ2-1; D may be TRBD2 (5 bases). CDR3 DNA: TGTGCCAGCAGTTTAGGGTCGAGAGCTGGTCTAGCTATTGAGCAGTTCTTC. Amino acid sequence: CASSLGSRAGLAIEQFF.